These 18 T cell receptor beta chains were all obtained from the same sample, sequenced in a study of blood T cell repertoires in COVID-19. The data were produced by immunoSEQ multiplex PCR, yet TCRdb's version contains in-frame clones alone and is incomplete. Of around 190,000 clones listed, about 88% were seen once; the top ten hold 3.2%. The specimen was PBMCs or T cells enriched from blood (not recorded which). The receptors derive from a woman in her twenties or thirties who had recovered from COVID-19.

The V gene is TRBV28, the J gene TRBJ1-2; 7 bases align to TRBD1. Per germline, CDR1 MDHEN and CDR2 SYDVKM. The CDR3 covers 13 residues. Trimming cost V 6 bases and J 8 bases; bases outside gene matches: 9. For the CDR3, the DNA is TGTGCCAGCAGAAATGACAGGGAGCGCGGCTACACCTTC. Its protein is CASRNDRERGYTF.

This rearrangement joins TRBV11-3 to TRBJ2-7; D is perhaps TRBD1 (6 bases). Germline values: CDR1 SGHNT, CDR2 YENEEA. This CDR3 spans 14 amino acids. Trimming took 1 base from V and 5 from J, leaving 12 bases between them. The CDR3 loop is CASSLGGPLDEQYF. CDR3 nucleotides: TGTGCCAGCAGCTTAGGGGGGCCGCTCGACGAGCAGTACTTC.

The chain has TRBV19 and TRBJ2-5, with 9 bases matching TRBD2. CDR3 size: 14 residues. Germline loops: CDR1 LNHDA, CDR2 SQIVND (reference sequence). The J segment lost 5 bases and the V segment lost 6 bases, leaving 7 bases of the junction unmatched. The CDR3 here is CASSRGGAEETQYF. The CDR3 region has the DNA TGTGCCAGTAGCCGCGGGGGGGCCGAGGAGACCCAGTACTTC.

The V and J genes are TRBV9 and TRBJ2-7, with TRBD2 matching over 9 bases. The germline V gene has CDR1 SGDLS and CDR2 YYNGEE. Trimming at V came to 1 base and at J to 7 bases, leaving 9 bases not matched to a gene. The CDR3 extends over 15 amino acids. The CDR3 bases are TGTGCCAGCAGCGTATCAGCGGGAGGACATAGGGAGCAGTACTTC. Translation gives CASSVSAGGHREQYF.

This clone was recorded a few times. This chain uses TRBV5-1 with TRBJ2-1; 14 nucleotides line up with TRBD2. Germline loops: CDR1 SGHRS, CDR2 YFSETQ. The CDR3 loop spans 15 amino acids. Trimming cost V 4 bases and J 7 bases; bases outside gene matches: 4. CDR3 in amino acids: CASSAGLAGDNEQFF. CDR3 nucleotide sequence: TGCGCCAGCAGCGCGGGACTAGCGGGGGATAATGAGCAGTTCTTC.

The chain is built from TRBV28 and TRBJ1-5; maybe TRBD1 (6 bases). Trimming took 5 bases from V and 7 from J, leaving 15 bases between them. The CDR3 extends over 14 amino acids. Germline assignment: CDR1 MDHEN and CDR2 SYDVKM. The CDR3 spells CASSVTGPGQPQHF. CDR3 in DNA: TGTGCCAGCAGTGTGACAGGCCCGGGCCAGCCCCAGCATTTT.

In its sample, this clone was seen once. V and J are TRBV5-6 and TRBJ2-3, with D maybe TRBD1 (6 bases). Germline V gene sequence: CDR1 SGHDT, CDR2 YYEEEE. There are 14 residues in the CDR3. The ends were cut back, 6 bases at V and 3 bases at J, with 14 bases in the middle. CDR3 amino acids: CASIQGPGTDTQYF. The CDR3, as DNA: TGTGCCAGCATCCAGGGGCCGGGGACAGATACGCAGTATTTT.

This clone has only one observation. The chain recombines TRBV7-8 with TRBJ1-2; no clear D. V lost 1 base and J 6 bases, leaving 15 bases between the germline ends. The CDR3 is 15 residues long. Germline assignment: CDR1 SGHVS and CDR2 FQNEAQ. This CDR3 is CASSLVVGGFNGYTF. CDR3 sequence (DNA): TGTGCCAGCAGCTTAGTAGTGGGAGGGTTCAATGGCTACACCTTC.

The chain has TRBV14 and TRBJ2-1, with D tentatively TRBD2 (5 bases). The CDR3 runs 12 residues. Trimming stripped 8 bases from V and 6 bases from J, with 11 bases between. Germline V CDR1 and CDR2: SGHDN, FVKESK. The chain's CDR3 is CASGSLGNEQFF. The CDR3 DNA follows: TGTGCCAGCGGGAGCTTGGGCAATGAGCAGTTCTTC.

The gene calls are TRBV7-2 and TRBJ2-1; D may be TRBD1 (5 bases). V shed 3 bases and J shed 9 bases, with 12 bases lying between them. The CDR3 spans 13 residues. Germline CDR1 SGHTA, CDR2 FQGNSA. In DNA form, the CDR3 reads TGTGCCAGCAGCTTTAGTCAGGGCGTTGAGCAGTTCTTC. Protein sequence: CASSFSQGVEQFF.

The chain carries TRBV20-1 and TRBJ1-2; D remains ambiguous. CDR1 is DFQATT, CDR2 SNEGSKA, per germline (reference sequence). The CDR3 spans 11 residues. CDR3 coding DNA: TGCAGCCCCCTTAGCTACTATGGCTACACCTTC. Protein sequence: CSPLSYYGYTF.

The V gene is TRBV3-1 (or the pseudogene TRBV3-2), the J gene TRBJ2-3; a possible D gene is TRBD1 (6 bases). V dropped 1 base and J dropped 0 bases, with 8 bases sitting between them. The CDR3 consists of 15 residues. Germline loops: CDR1 LGHDT, CDR2 YNNKEL (reference sequence). The CDR3 nucleotides read TGTGCCAGCAGCCAAGTTACAGGGAGCACAGATACGCAGTATTTT. Residues: CASSQVTGSTDTQYF.

The genes are TRBV6-1 and TRBJ2-7; D is perhaps TRBD2 (6 bases). The V and J ends lost 2 bases and 2 bases respectively, with 19 bases between them. CDR1 and CDR2 from the germline V gene are MNHNS and SASEGT. The CDR3 has 17 residues. CDR3 amino acids: CASSEKRRLGIAYEQYF. The CDR3, as DNA: TGTGCCAGCAGTGAAAAGCGAAGACTAGGGATCGCCTACGAGCAGTACTTC.

This rearrangement joins TRBV28 to TRBJ1-1, with a weak D call TRBD1 (5 bases). CDR1 and CDR2 (germline): MDHEN, SYDVKM. Trimming took off 4 bases at V and 5 bases at J, with 11 bases between the two ends. There are 13 residues in the CDR3. CDR3: CASSSGGRTEAFF. The CDR3 DNA follows: TGTGCCAGCAGTTCGGGGGGACGGACTGAAGCTTTCTTT.

The CDR3 DNA follows: TGTGCCAGTAGGGTACAGGGGAAGGTTAACATTCAGTACTTC. Protein sequence: CASRVQGKVNIQYF. The rearrangement uses TRBV19 and TRBJ2-4; 7 bases line up with TRBD1. The germline V gene encodes CDR1 LNHDA and CDR2 SQIVND (reference sequence). This CDR3 region has 14 residues. The junction had 9 bases not matched to a gene; V was cut back by 6 bases and J by 7 bases.

The rearrangement links TRBV12-2 to TRBJ2-3; the D call in the table, TRBD1, was not verified against the DNA. TRBV12-2 is termed a pseudogene. The CDR3 consists of 15 residues. CDR3 region: CASRTPGHRTDTQYF. DNA for the CDR3: TGTGCAAGTCGCACTCCGGGACACCGTACAGATACGCAGTATTTT.

The chain is built from TRBV7-9 and TRBJ2-5; 10 nucleotides line up with TRBD1. The CDR3 consists of 14 residues. Germline V gene lookup returns CDR1 SEHNR and CDR2 FQNEAQ (reference sequence). The junction had 7 bases not matched to a gene; V was cut back by 5 bases and J by 7 bases. The CDR3 DNA reads TGTGCCAGCAGCCCGGACAGGGGGGGAGTGACCCAGTACTTC. It translates to CASSPDRGGVTQYF.

The CDR3 bases are TGTGCCAGCAGTGAAGAGGACAGGGGAATACAAGAGACCCAGTACTTC. This sequence encodes CASSEEDRGIQETQYF. J is TRBJ2-5 and V is TRBV6-1, with 9 bases matching TRBD1. J was trimmed by 2 bases and V by 1 base; bases with no gene match: 5. The CDR3 is made up of 16 amino acids. Germline assignment: CDR1 MNHNS and CDR2 SASEGT.